The 17 T cell receptor beta chains below were found in one sample sequenced in a study of T-cell memory formation after mild COVID-19. MiXCR, applied by TCRdb to the 5' RACE reads, yields one record per CDR3 protein. Of tens of thousands of distinct CDR3 sequences in the sample, over 11% were seen once. Sequencing was performed on PBMCs or a T cell subset sorted from them (not recorded which). The receptors shown here come from an adult woman who had mild COVID-19 (a few samples of this study predate the infection). Cell type and time point are not known.

The table lists this clonotype with many counts. The V call is TRBV4-3, the J call TRBJ2-3, with D uncertain. This CDR3 region has 15 residues. Trimming left V 0 bases short and J 4 bases short, with 11 bases between. Germline CDR1 LGHNA, CDR2 YSLEER. The CDR3 DNA sequence: TGCGCCAGCAGCCAAGAACCGCTCCCCCCAGATACGCAGTATTTT. Translated: CASSQEPLPPDTQYF.

The V gene is TRBV12-3 or TRBV12-4, the J gene TRBJ2-2; D unresolved. The CDR3 spans 14 residues. The V and J ends lost 6 bases and 1 base respectively, with 9 bases between them. DNA of the CDR3: TGTGCCAGCAGCCCGACGAGGAACACCGGGGAGCTGTTTTTT. Translating it yields CASSPTRNTGELFF.

This clonotype occurred many times. V gene TRBV11-2 combines with J gene TRBJ2-1; 9 bases map to TRBD2. V shed 6 bases, J shed 5 bases, and the junction held 8 bases outside the gene matches. There are 15 residues in the CDR3. Germline-derived CDR1 and CDR2 are SGHAT and FQNNGV. CDR3 amino acids: CASRSIAGVHNEQFF. In DNA form, the CDR3 reads TGTGCCAGCAGGTCGATAGCGGGAGTCCACAATGAGCAGTTCTTC.

The chain carries TRBV12-3 or TRBV12-4 and TRBJ2-3, with D perhaps being TRBD1 or TRBD2 (6 bases each). The CDR3 spans 15 residues. Trimming left V 6 bases short and J 5 bases short, with 18 bases between. In DNA, the CDR3 is TGTGCCAGCAGGGGTGGGGACACGGGAGAAGATACGCAGTATTTT. The encoded protein is CASRGGDTGEDTQYF.

The sample holds a few counts of this clonotype. The chain has TRBV5-6 and TRBJ2-7, with 7 bases aligning to TRBD1. The ends lost 4 bases at V and 1 base at J; junction bases unmatched: 5. This CDR3 has 14 amino acids. Germline-derived CDR1 and CDR2 are SGHDT and YYEEEE. Here the CDR3 reads CASSHRQGSYEQYF. The DNA of the CDR3 is TGTGCCAGCAGCCATAGACAGGGATCCTACGAGCAGTACTTC.

This chain uses TRBV6-5 with TRBJ2-5, with 9 bases identical to TRBD1. This CDR3 is built from 16 residues. Germline trimming cut 5 bases from V and 5 bases from J; bases unmatched to any gene: 12. The germline gives CDR1 MNHEY, CDR2 SVGAGI. The CDR3 DNA reads as TGTGCCAGCAGTCTCGAGGGACAGGGCTGGGAGGAGACCCAGTACTTC. It specifies CASSLEGQGWEETQYF.

In this sample, this clonotype turned up once. The V gene is TRBV6-5, the J gene TRBJ2-5; 8 nucleotides agree with TRBD2. This CDR3 comprises 15 residues. V lost 2 bases to trimming and J lost 5 bases; unmatched junction nucleotides: 7. Looked up from germline, CDR1 is MNHEY and CDR2 is SVGAGI. The CDR3 reads CASSYLGSGVETQYF. In nucleotides, the CDR3 is TGTGCCAGCAGTTACCTCGGTAGCGGGGTGGAGACCCAGTACTTC.

This clonotype was detected a few times. V and J are TRBV7-9 and TRBJ2-5, with TRBD2 matching over 11 bases. Germline V lookup: CDR1 SEHNR, CDR2 FQNEAQ (reference sequence). V shed 5 bases and J 3 bases; nucleotides not matched to a gene: 5. The CDR3 is 15 amino acids. Written as DNA, the CDR3 is TGTGCCAGCAGCCCTACTAGCGGGGGAAAAGAGACCCAGTACTTC. Translation gives CASSPTSGGKETQYF.

The J gene is TRBJ1-1, the V gene TRBV20-1, with D possibly TRBD1 on 6 matching bases. Per germline, CDR1 DFQATT and CDR2 SNEGSKA (reference sequence). V was shortened by 3 bases and J by 0 bases, with 8 bases between the two germline ends. This CDR3 has 13 amino acids. CDR3 amino acids: CSARDSLNTEAFF. The CDR3 DNA is TGCAGTGCTAGGGACAGTCTGAACACTGAAGCTTTCTTT.

This chain uses TRBV5-4 with TRBJ2-7; 10 bases agree with TRBD2. This CDR3 has 14 amino acids. Germline V gene lookup returns CDR1 SGHNT and CDR2 YYREEE (reference sequence). After removal of 4 bases from V and 2 bases from J, the junction contained 3 bases not matched to a gene. The CDR3: CASSLAGVTYEQYF. CDR3 DNA sequence: TGTGCCAGCAGCCTAGCGGGAGTCACCTACGAGCAGTACTTC.

The sample holds a few counts of this clonotype. The CDR3 sequence is CASSLVTSGPAYEQYF. The CDR3 region has the DNA TGTGCCAGCAGCTTAGTGACTAGCGGCCCAGCCTACGAGCAGTACTTC. This chain links TRBV11-2 with TRBJ2-7; 9 bases map to TRBD2. The CDR3 is made up of 16 amino acids. Trimming cost V 1 base and J 2 bases; bases outside gene matches: 6. CDR1 is SGHAT, CDR2 FQNNGV, per germline.

V is TRBV7-2 and J is TRBJ2-3; 9 positions match TRBD2. The germline CDR1 and CDR2 sequences are SGHTA and FQGNSA. V trimming: 1 base; J trimming: 2 bases; junction bases outside the gene matches: 13. This CDR3 is built from 19 residues. CDR3 in DNA: TGTGCCAGCAGCTTAGACCCTAGCGGGACCCCCCTCCTCACAGATACGCAGTATTTT. This translates into CASSLDPSGTPLLTDTQYF.

This chain joins TRBV6-5 and TRBJ2-3; TRBD2 matches 8 bases. The germline CDR1 and CDR2 sequences are MNHEY and SVGAGI. The V and J ends lost 8 bases and 1 base, in that order; junction bases with no gene match: 14. The CDR3 sequence is 17 residues long. The CDR3 coding sequence is TGTGCCAGCTCTCCATACGGTTCGGGAGGGGGCACAGATACGCAGTATTTT. Its translation is CASSPYGSGGGTDTQYF.

The rearrangement joins TRBV14 to TRBJ2-2; no clear D. CDR1 and CDR2 from the germline V gene are SGHDN and FVKESK. There are 16 residues in the CDR3. Deletions cut 2 bases from V and 7 bases from J, with 17 bases between. Here the CDR3 reads CASSQISPYSGGELFF. In DNA, the CDR3 is TGTGCCAGCAGCCAAATATCACCGTACTCGGGCGGGGAGCTGTTTTTT.

The J gene is TRBJ2-7, the V gene TRBV6-2 or TRBV6-3; no reliable D call. V dropped 0 bases and J dropped 0 bases, with 9 bases sitting between them. In germline, CDR1 is MNHEY, CDR2 SVGEGT. CDR3 length: 15 residues. Here the CDR3 DNA reads TGTGCCAGCAGTTACTCGCCTCCTTCCTCCTACGAGCAGTACTTC. Protein sequence: CASSYSPPSSYEQYF.

This rearrangement joins TRBV7-2 to TRBJ2-5, with 7 nucleotides matching TRBD1. This CDR3 is built from 13 residues. After removal of 6 bases from V and 2 bases from J, the junction contained 3 bases not matched to a gene. Germline V CDR1 and CDR2: SGHTA, FQGNSA. The CDR3 DNA is TGTGCCAGCAGACCACAGGGGCAAGAGACCCAGTACTTC. It encodes CASRPQGQETQYF. Full variable domain (missing parts from reference TRBV7-2 and TRBJ2-5): GAGVSQSPSNKVTEKGKDVELRCDPISGHTALYWYRQSLGQGLEFLIYFQGNSAPDKSGLPSDRFSAERTGGSVSTLTIQRTQQEDSAVYLCASRPQGQETQYFGPGTRLLVL.

The J gene is TRBJ2-5, the V gene TRBV6-5; a weak D match, TRBD2 (6 bases). Per the germline V gene, CDR1 is MNHEY and CDR2 is SVGAGI. The CDR3 totals 13 residues. With 4 bases removed from V and 2 bases from J, the gap between germline ends came to 8 bases. CDR3 nucleotide sequence: TGTGCCAGCAGTTTAGCGGAACAAGAGACCCAGTACTTC. This codes for CASSLAEQETQYF.